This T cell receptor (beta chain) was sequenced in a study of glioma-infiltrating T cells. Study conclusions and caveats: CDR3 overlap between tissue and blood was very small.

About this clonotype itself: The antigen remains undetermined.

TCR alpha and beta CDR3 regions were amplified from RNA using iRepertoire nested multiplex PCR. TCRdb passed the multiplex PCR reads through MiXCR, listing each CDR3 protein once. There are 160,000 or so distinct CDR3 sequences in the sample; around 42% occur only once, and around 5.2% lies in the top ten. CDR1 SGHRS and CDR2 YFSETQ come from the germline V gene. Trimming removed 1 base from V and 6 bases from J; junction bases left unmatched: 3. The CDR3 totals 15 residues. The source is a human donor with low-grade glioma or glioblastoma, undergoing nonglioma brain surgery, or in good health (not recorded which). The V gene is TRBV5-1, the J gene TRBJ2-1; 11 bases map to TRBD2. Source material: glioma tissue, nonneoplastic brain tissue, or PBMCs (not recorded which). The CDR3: CASSLNSGRVNEQFF. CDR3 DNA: TGCGCCAGCAGCTTGAATAGCGGGAGGGTCAATGAGCAGTTCTTC.